This T cell receptor (beta chain) was sequenced for a study of T-cell reconstitution after alpha-beta-depleted transplantation in children (dated by TCRdb to the mid-2010s). Notes on the research overall: Using TCR repertoire profiling, the study followed T-cell immune reconstitution in a quantitative way in children after TCRalphabeta/CD19-depleted allogeneic hematopoietic cell transplantation. Study-level results and caveats: In some patients, the high TCRbeta diversity seen at day 60 was put down to recipient T cells and intrathymic progenitors that had survived conditioning. The apparently early alphabetaT-cell count recovery about two months after transplant was reportedly dependent on only several hundred rapidly expanded clones derived from non-depleted graft cells. Hyperexpanded clone frequencies declined over subsequent months; after one year, T-cell counts and TCRbeta diversity were mostly attributed to newly produced T cells.

The CDR3 runs 15 residues from the cysteine to the phenylalanine. Here the CDR3 DNA is all that survives: 45 bases in frame from base 1. V is clipped by 2 bases and J by 3 bases, and the sequence between their germline boundaries is 15 bases long. Taken from the germline V gene, the CDR1 and CDR2 loops are SGHRS and YFSETQ. Receptor amplification or capture employed PCR. Instrument used: Illumina HiSeq 2500. TCR library preparation used molecular barcoding, with unique molecular identifiers applied to normalize quantification of the TCRbeta repertoire. TCRdb trimmed the raw reads at Q25, called clones with MiXCR and kept productive beta chains. Every distinct CDR3 protein forms one entry, paired with its most common genes and DNA. The table for this sample lists hundreds of thousands of distinct CDR3 sequences; 15% to 20% of them were counted only once. About 41% of the sample is held by the ten biggest clonotypes.

Turning to this clonotype: Its antigen is currently not known. There are no base qualities to consult, and no much larger clone falls within one base.

The treatment or condition label of this sample denotes: allogeneic hematopoietic cell transplantation with graft depleted of TCRalphabeta T cells and CD19 B cells. TCRalphabeta/CD19-depleted allogeneic hematopoietic cell grafts were given to the transplant recipients, all of whom were children. The sequenced sample was PBMCs, mostly from graft donor cells, obtained 360 days after TCRalphabeta/CD19-depleted stem cell transplant. Recombination linked TRBV5-1 to TRBJ2-7; TRBD2 is perhaps the D gene, given 5 matching bases. This receptor was identified in a male patient aged 2-9 years who had a stem cell transplant for acute lymphoblastic leukemia, so the T cells may come from the graft donor. The DNA sequence follows: TGCGCCAGCAGCTTCGCGCACGGAGGCGGCTACGAGCAGTACTTC. Its translation is CASSFAHGGGYEQYF.